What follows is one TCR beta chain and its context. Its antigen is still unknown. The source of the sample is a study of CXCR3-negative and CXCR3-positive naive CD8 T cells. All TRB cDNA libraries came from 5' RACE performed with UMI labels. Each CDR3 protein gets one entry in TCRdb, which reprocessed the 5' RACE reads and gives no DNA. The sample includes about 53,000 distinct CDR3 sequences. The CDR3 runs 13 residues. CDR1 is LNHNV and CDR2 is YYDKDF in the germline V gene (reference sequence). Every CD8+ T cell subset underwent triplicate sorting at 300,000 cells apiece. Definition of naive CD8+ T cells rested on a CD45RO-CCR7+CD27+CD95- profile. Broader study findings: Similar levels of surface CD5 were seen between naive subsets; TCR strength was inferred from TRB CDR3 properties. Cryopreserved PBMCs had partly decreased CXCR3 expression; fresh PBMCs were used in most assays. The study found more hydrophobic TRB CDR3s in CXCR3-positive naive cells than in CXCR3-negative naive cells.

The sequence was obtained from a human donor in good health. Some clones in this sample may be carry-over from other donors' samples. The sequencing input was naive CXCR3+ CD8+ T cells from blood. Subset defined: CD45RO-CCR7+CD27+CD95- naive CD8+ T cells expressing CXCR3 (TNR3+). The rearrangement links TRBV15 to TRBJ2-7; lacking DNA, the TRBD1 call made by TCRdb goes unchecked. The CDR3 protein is CATSIRTAYEQYF.